This entry concerns a single T cell receptor beta chain. The data were taken from a study of blood T cell repertoires in COVID-19. The protocol was immunoSEQ multiplex PCR, while the TCRdb copy is restricted to in-frame clones and leaves out a portion. The data hold 200,000 to 250,000 clones, with 82% observed a single time. Trimming took 5 bases from V and 2 from J, leaving 16 bases between them. Per germline, CDR1 SGHVS and CDR2 FQNEAQ. The CDR3 covers 16 residues. This TCR was recovered from a middle-aged woman with acute or convalescent COVID-19. The sample was peripheral blood. The J gene is TRBJ1-5, the V gene TRBV7-8; no firm D call. This chain's CDR3 is CASSPRRDVGNQPQHF. For the CDR3, the DNA is TGTGCCAGCAGCCCAAGGAGGGATGTAGGCAATCAGCCCCAGCATTTT.